The rows below give T cell receptor beta chains drawn from one sample of a study of OX40 agonist ivuxolimab in advanced cancers. Measured with immunoSEQ multiplex PCR; TCRdb has only the in-frame clones, and not every one. There are around 60,000 clones in the sample; about 93% occur only once, and around a quarter lies in the top ten. Sequences were derived from CD4+ or CD8+ T cells sorted from blood, sampled in a trial of the OX40 agonist ivuxolimab. The receptors were gathered from an adult with an advanced solid tumor such as melanoma, head and neck, liver or kidney cancer. Each CDR3 is given with its conserved first and last residue. D genes are given only for firm matches. Clone size is stated in some rows and not others, as once, few, many or a class when expanded.

cdr3_aa	d_call	clone_size	v_call	j_call
CATAGTGAYEQYF	TRBD1	.	TRBV10-3	TRBJ2-7
CASSSFRNTGELFF	.	.	TRBV14	TRBJ2-2
CASSTNDGQGVTGELFF	TRBD1	.	TRBV19	TRBJ2-2
CASSSWTGSTDTQYF	TRBD1	.	TRBV27	TRBJ2-3
CAISESGFRNEQFF	.	few	TRBV10-3	TRBJ2-1
CASSQDKGNTGELFF	.	.	TRBV4-1	TRBJ2-2
CASTSIGLAGALPHDEQFF	TRBD2	.	TRBV2	TRBJ2-1
CASRTTYEQYF	.	.	TRBV12-2	TRBJ2-7
CASRMTGETEAFF	TRBD1	.	TRBV2	TRBJ1-1
CASRTGSGANVLTF	.	.	TRBV28	TRBJ2-6
CATSREAGGAYNEQFF	.	.	TRBV15	TRBJ2-1
CAIRDNYGYTF	.	.	TRBV28	TRBJ1-2
CASSQDRAGSNEQFF	.	.	TRBV4-1	TRBJ2-1
CASSLARTAAGQPQHF	.	once	TRBV7-8	TRBJ1-5
CASSFGGSGSYEQYF	TRBD2	.	TRBV27	TRBJ2-7
CASSLAGASTDTQYF	.	.	TRBV11-2	TRBJ2-3
CASSPDISYEQYF	.	.	TRBV7-9	TRBJ2-7
CASSLVTGREDTQYF	.	.	TRBV5-6	TRBJ2-3
CASSVTVTYEQYF	.	.	TRBV6-1	TRBJ2-7
CASSEGSGGTYEQYF	.	once	TRBV6-1	TRBJ2-7
CASSPITGEEQFF	TRBD1	once	TRBV7-3	TRBJ2-1
CASSLGTWLPETEAFF	.	.	TRBV5-6	TRBJ1-1
CASSIGVGSYNEQFF	.	.	TRBV19	TRBJ2-1
CASSEGLAGAADTQYF	TRBD2	.	TRBV9	TRBJ2-3
CSARTAGEQFF	.	.	TRBV20-1	TRBJ2-1
CASSQRTAGSSYNEQFF	.	.	TRBV5-8	TRBJ2-1
CASSLQGVSRNEQFF	.	.	TRBV28	TRBJ2-1
CASSPGPYNEQYF	.	.	TRBV6-5	TRBJ2-7
CACRQVYGYTF	.	.	TRBV30	TRBJ1-2
CASSPSYEQYF	.	.	TRBV11-2	TRBJ2-7
CASNDWTDYSGNTIYF	.	.	TRBV6-4	TRBJ1-3
CASSLTIREPQHF	.	.	TRBV27	TRBJ1-5
CASSQHRLGGSGNEQFF	TRBD2	.	TRBV4-3	TRBJ2-1
CASSSTGQGRNEQYF	TRBD1	.	TRBV7-9	TRBJ2-7
CASSYGVDKTQHF	.	.	TRBV6-5	TRBJ1-5
CASSYGGNEAFF	.	.	TRBV6-5	TRBJ1-1
CASSQQWDAEQFF	.	.	TRBV4-1	TRBJ2-1
CASNGGRAYNEQFF	.	.	TRBV28	TRBJ2-1
CASSAGNQPQHF	.	.	TRBV27	TRBJ1-5
CASSQTRSGIYEQYF	.	.	TRBV4-1	TRBJ2-7
CSVVGDGTYEQYF	.	.	TRBV29-1	.
CASSSPGYGAKNIQYF	.	.	TRBV5-4	TRBJ2-4
CASSYSYVGEQFF	.	.	TRBV6-5	TRBJ2-1
CASSPPGGLNTEAFF	.	.	TRBV9	TRBJ1-1
CASSQVGQANVLTF	.	.	TRBV4-1	TRBJ2-6
CASWGLAGQETQYF	TRBD2	.	TRBV27	TRBJ2-5
CASRRLGELFF	.	.	TRBV6-5	TRBJ2-2
CASSLTGVYNEQFF	TRBD1	.	TRBV5-1	TRBJ2-1
CASSPGTENRDSNQPQHF	TRBD1	.	TRBV19	TRBJ1-5
CASSSDPNPDEQYF	.	few	TRBV5-1	TRBJ2-7
CASSDYNQPQHF	.	.	TRBV2	TRBJ1-5
CASSLDAVGVQETQYF	.	.	TRBV5-1	TRBJ2-5
CAISESRGVETQYF	.	.	TRBV10-3	TRBJ2-5